One sample yielded the 28 T cell receptor beta chains listed below, sequenced in a study of vaccination and CD4 T cells after COVID-19. Stated treatment: approximately nine-day PBMC culture with coronavirus spike peptide pools or control peptides (ViraFEST assay). Cultured CD4+ T cell DNA was sequenced using the Oncomine TCR Beta short-read assay. One entry per CDR3 protein results from TCRdb running MiXCR on the PCR reads. The sample records roughly 14,000 distinct CDR3 sequences, about 64% being singletons. These receptors have no identified antigens. The sample comprised CD4+ T cells from blood, cultured in vitro. These receptors all come from a human donor who had recovered from COVID-19.

V gene TRBV5-5 combines with J gene TRBJ1-5; no definite D call. This CDR3 is built from 15 residues. Germline V gene lookup returns CDR1 SGHKS and CDR2 YYEKEE (reference sequence). The V gene lost 2 bases and the J gene lost 0 bases, with 9 bases spanning the gap. The CDR3 sequence: CASSFRLYSNQPQHF. The CDR3 bases are TGTGCCAGCAGCTTCCGCCTTTATAGCAATCAGCCCCAGCATTTT.

This clonotype was seen a few times. The chain is built from TRBV7-9 and TRBJ2-7, with 8 bases aligning to TRBD2. Germline V gene data show CDR1 as SEHNR and CDR2 as FQNEAQ (reference sequence). J lost 3 bases, V lost 5 bases, and 9 bases had no gene match. This CDR3 contains 15 residues. The CDR3: CASSPGLVRGYEQYF. CDR3 DNA sequence: TGTGCCAGCAGCCCGGGACTAGTACGGGGCTACGAGCAGTACTTC. Full variable domain (remainder filled in from reference TRBV7-9 and TRBJ2-7): DTGVSQNPRHKITKRGQNVTFRCDPISEHNRLYWYRQTLGQGPEFLTYFQNEAQLEKSRLLSDRFSAERPKGSFSTLEIQRTEQGDSAMYLCASSPGLVRGYEQYFGPGTRLTVT.

The chain carries TRBV5-4 and TRBJ1-2, with unresolved D. V lost 1 base to trimming and J lost 3 bases, with 7 bases between them. From germline, CDR1 is SGHNT and CDR2 YYREEE (reference sequence). The CDR3 is 13 residues long. The CDR3 DNA reads TGTGCCAGCAGCTTGACAACCGACTATGGCTACACCTTC. Translation: CASSLTTDYGYTF.

The rearrangement joins TRBV6-2 or TRBV6-3 to TRBJ1-5; D possibly corresponds to TRBD1 (5 bases). Trimming stripped 5 bases from V and 7 bases from J, with 21 bases between. The CDR3 covers 16 residues. From germline, CDR1 is MNHEY and CDR2 SVGEGT. For the CDR3, the DNA is TGTGCCAGCAGTCCATACCCCGGACAAGGGGAGCAGCCCCAGCATTTT. Its protein product is CASSPYPGQGEQPQHF.

This chain connects TRBV19 to TRBJ1-2; D remains unclear. V lost 3 bases, J lost 7 bases, and 21 bases lay in between. Germline V gene sequence: CDR1 LNHDA, CDR2 SQIVND (reference sequence). This CDR3 spans 16 amino acids. The CDR3 reads CASSIRGSPRRGGYTF. CDR3 DNA: TGTGCCAGTAGTATCCGCGGGAGCCCGCGACGGGGTGGCTACACCTTC.

The DNA for the CDR3 is TGTGCCAGCAGCCATAGACAGGGCTATAGCAATCAGCCCCAGCATTTT. Translating gives CASSHRQGYSNQPQHF. This chain links TRBV7-2 with TRBJ1-5; TRBD1 matches at 7 bases. The CDR3 totals 16 residues. Germline values: CDR1 SGHTA, CDR2 FQGNSA. V lost 5 bases and J lost 0; bases outside the gene matches: 7.

This clonotype was observed a single time. The chain recombines TRBV23-1 with TRBJ2-7; no firm D call. TRBV23-1 is an open reading frame whose function is uncertain. Trimming removed 6 bases at V and 0 bases at J, with 18 bases between. CDR3 length: 16 amino acids. This CDR3 reads CASRPLPRIFSYEQYF. CDR3 nucleotides: TGCGCCAGCAGACCTTTGCCGCGAATTTTCTCCTACGAGCAGTACTTC.

The chain employs TRBV4-1 and TRBJ1-5; D perhaps matches TRBD1 (5 bases). Per germline, CDR1 MGHRA and CDR2 YSYEKL. Trimming took 4 bases from V and 2 from J, leaving 18 bases between them. This CDR3 contains 17 residues. The CDR3 sequence: CASSLHIARGGNQPQHF. The CDR3 DNA follows: TGCGCCAGCAGCCTCCACATAGCCCGGGGCGGCAATCAGCCCCAGCATTTT.

This clonotype was counted only a few times. V usage is TRBV19 and J usage is TRBJ1-2; a weak D match, TRBD1 (5 bases). CDR3 size: 15 residues. CDR1 is LNHDA, CDR2 SQIVND, per germline (reference sequence). V was shortened by 3 bases and J by 2 bases, with 13 bases between the two germline ends. Here the CDR3 reads CASSIEGRANYGYTF. Written as DNA, the CDR3 is TGTGCCAGTAGTATTGAGGGCAGGGCGAACTATGGCTACACCTTC.

The chain links TRBV6-4 to TRBJ2-2, with a tentative D call TRBD2 (5 bases). Germline CDR1 and CDR2: MRHNA and SNTAGT. The CDR3 extends over 14 amino acids. V was cut by 3 bases and J by 5 bases, with 10 bases left in between. CDR3 amino acids: CASSDEGRTGELFF. In DNA, the CDR3 is TGTGCCAGCAGTGATGAGGGTAGGACCGGGGAGCTGTTTTTT.

The chain uses TRBV15 and TRBJ1-1; no clear D gene. The germline V gene encodes CDR1 LNHNV and CDR2 YYDKDF (reference sequence). V lost 1 base and J lost 4, with 13 bases in between. CDR3 length: 15 residues. The CDR3: CATSRVGSHATEAFF. The CDR3 coding sequence is TGTGCCACCAGCAGAGTCGGTTCCCACGCCACTGAAGCTTTCTTT. Drawing the rest from reference TRBV15 and TRBJ1-1, the complete variable domain is DAMVIQNPRYQVTQFGKPVTLSCSQTLNHNVMYWYQQKSSQAPKLLFHYYDKDFNNEADTPDNFQSRRPNTSFCFLDIRSPGLGDTAMYLCATSRVGSHATEAFFGQGTRLTVV.

This clonotype was picked up a small number of times. V and J are TRBV20-1 and TRBJ2-7; TRBD1 matches 7 bases. The CDR3 totals 15 residues. Germline V lookup: CDR1 DFQATT, CDR2 SNEGSKA (reference sequence). The V and J ends lost 0 bases and 4 bases, in that order; junction bases with no gene match: 9. CDR3 loop: CSARDHHRGLYEQYF. CDR3 in DNA: TGCAGTGCTAGAGATCATCATAGGGGGCTTTACGAGCAGTACTTC.

The chain combines TRBV27 with TRBJ1-1; 8 positions agree with TRBD1. Germline CDR1 MNHEY, CDR2 SMNVEV (reference sequence). After removal of 5 bases from V and 2 bases from J, the junction contained 7 bases not matched to a gene. The CDR3 is 15 residues long. CDR3 bases: TGTGCCAGCAGTGACAGGGGACCGGGCAACACTGAAGCTTTCTTT. Its protein product is CASSDRGPGNTEAFF.

The gene calls are TRBV12-3 or TRBV12-4 and TRBJ1-2, with TRBD1 identical over 7 bases. V shed 7 bases, J shed 0 bases, and the junction held 8 bases outside the gene matches. CDR3 length: 15 residues. The CDR3 DNA reads TGTGCCAGCACCCGAACAGGGGCAGCTAACTATGGCTACACCTTC. It is translated as CASTRTGAANYGYTF.

V is TRBV14 and J is TRBJ2-7; D gene unclear. The CDR3 length is 11 residues. Trimming took off 0 bases at V and 6 bases at J, with 3 bases between the two ends. CDR1 is SGHDN, CDR2 FVKESK, per germline. CDR3 residues: CASSQDFEQYF. For the CDR3, the DNA is TGTGCCAGCAGCCAAGACTTCGAGCAGTACTTC.

This clonotype was observed a handful of times. The genes are TRBV6-1 and TRBJ1-2; D is unresolved. This CDR3 region has 12 residues. Deletions cut 7 bases from V and 4 bases from J, with 10 bases between. In germline, CDR1 is MNHNS, CDR2 SASEGT. The CDR3 spells CASISASYGYTF. For the CDR3, the DNA is TGTGCCAGCATATCAGCTTCCTATGGCTACACCTTC.

The rearrangement links TRBV15 to TRBJ2-7, with 8 bases aligning to TRBD1. Germline V gene sequence: CDR1 LNHNV, CDR2 YYDKDF (reference sequence). Trimming cost V 3 bases and J 4 bases; bases outside gene matches: 20. The CDR3 extends over 19 amino acids. For the CDR3, the DNA is TGTGCCACCAGCAGCCAAACCGGAAATAGGGACAGGAAAATATACGAGCAGTACTTC. Protein: CATSSQTGNRDRKIYEQYF.

The chain uses TRBV19 and TRBJ1-2, with D maybe TRBD1 (5 bases). The V end lost 5 bases, the J end lost 5 bases, and 15 bases lay between the germline ends. CDR1 is LNHDA and CDR2 is SQIVND in the germline V gene (reference sequence). The CDR3 is 14 residues long. Here the CDR3 reads CASSVWGDRYGYTF. In DNA, the CDR3 is TGTGCCAGTAGTGTCTGGGGGGATCGATATGGCTACACCTTC.

The V call is TRBV5-4, the J call TRBJ1-2; D not resolved. V was clipped by 3 bases and J by 4 bases, with 13 bases between them. Germline CDR1 SGHNT, CDR2 YYREEE (reference sequence). CDR3 length: 14 residues. CDR3 DNA sequence: TGTGCCAGCAGCTCGGAGGGTCTCCCCTATGGCTACACCTTC. Translation gives CASSSEGLPYGYTF.

The rearrangement uses TRBV6-5 and TRBJ2-1; D is unresolved. The V gene lost 4 bases and the J gene lost 0 bases, with 10 bases spanning the gap. CDR3 length equals 15 residues. The V gene's germline CDR1 is MNHEY and CDR2 SVGAGI. The CDR3 nucleotides read TGTGCCAGCAGTTCCGCAACTAACTCCTACAATGAGCAGTTCTTC. Translation: CASSSATNSYNEQFF.

This chain connects TRBV2 to TRBJ2-3, with 10 bases fitting TRBD2. The trim removed 4 bases at V and 5 bases at J, leaving 6 bases unmatched. The CDR3 sequence is 15 residues long. Germline assignment: CDR1 SNHLY and CDR2 FYNNEI. CDR3 loop: CASSGGLADRDTQYF. The CDR3 DNA is TGTGCCAGCAGTGGAGGACTAGCGGACCGAGATACGCAGTATTTT.

The chain joins TRBV30 to TRBJ1-3, with a tentative D call TRBD1 (5 bases). V lost 5 bases to trimming and J lost 9 bases, with 8 bases between them. Germline CDR1 is GTSNPN and CDR2 is SVGIG (reference sequence). The CDR3 is 10 residues long. CDR3 residues: CAWGQGTIYF. For the CDR3, the DNA is TGTGCCTGGGGCCAGGGCACCATATATTTT.

The CDR3: CSALTTSGTNEQFF. CDR3 sequence (DNA): TGCAGTGCCCTCACTACTAGCGGGACCAATGAGCAGTTCTTC. This chain links TRBV20-1 with TRBJ2-1, with 10 bases lining up with TRBD2. The ends lost 6 bases at V and 6 bases at J; junction bases unmatched: 8. Germline lookup yields CDR1 DFQATT and CDR2 SNEGSKA (reference sequence). This CDR3 is built from 14 residues.

This clonotype was seen only once. The rearrangement uses TRBV6-2 or TRBV6-3 and TRBJ2-5; 9 bases map to TRBD2. The V segment lost 6 bases and the J segment 4 bases; nucleotides outside the gene matches: 9. This CDR3 region has 15 residues. The germline V gene encodes CDR1 MNHEY and CDR2 SVGEGT. The CDR3 nucleotides read TGTGCCAGCAGAGATAATAGCGGGAGTAGAGAGACCCAGTACTTC. Residues: CASRDNSGSRETQYF.

This rearrangement joins TRBV9 to TRBJ2-5; no reliable D call. The CDR3 spans 16 residues. Germline V CDR1 and CDR2: SGDLS, YYNGEE. Deletions cut 1 base from V and 2 bases from J, with 15 bases between. The CDR3 protein is CASSVTGSDVQETQYF. The CDR3 nucleotides read TGTGCCAGCAGCGTAACGGGCTCCGATGTTCAAGAGACCCAGTACTTC.

This clonotype showed up just a few times. This chain uses TRBV20-1 with TRBJ2-5; D is ambiguous. Germline V gives CDR1 DFQATT, CDR2 SNEGSKA (reference sequence). This CDR3 comprises 12 residues. Trimming took off 5 bases at V and 0 bases at J, with 7 bases between the two ends. The DNA for the CDR3 is TGCAGTGCTGCCGGTAACCAAGAGACCCAGTACTTC. This sequence encodes CSAAGNQETQYF.

The chain joins TRBV20-1 to TRBJ1-4; a possible D gene is TRBD1 (6 bases). With 7 bases removed from V and 6 bases from J, the gap between germline ends came to 12 bases. This CDR3 contains 12 residues. From germline, CDR1 is DFQATT and CDR2 SNEGSKA (reference sequence). The CDR3 here is CSGRGADEKLFF. DNA for the CDR3: TGCAGTGGGAGGGGGGCGGATGAAAAACTGTTTTTT.

The chain uses TRBV5-4 and TRBJ1-4; weak D call: TRBD1 (6 bases). The V end lost 4 bases, the J end lost 7 bases, and 14 bases lay between the germline ends. The CDR3 contains 14 residues. Per germline, CDR1 SGHNT and CDR2 YYREEE (reference sequence). The CDR3 DNA is TGTGCCAGCAGCCCTAACCAGGGGAGTGAAAAACTGTTTTTT. Residues: CASSPNQGSEKLFF.